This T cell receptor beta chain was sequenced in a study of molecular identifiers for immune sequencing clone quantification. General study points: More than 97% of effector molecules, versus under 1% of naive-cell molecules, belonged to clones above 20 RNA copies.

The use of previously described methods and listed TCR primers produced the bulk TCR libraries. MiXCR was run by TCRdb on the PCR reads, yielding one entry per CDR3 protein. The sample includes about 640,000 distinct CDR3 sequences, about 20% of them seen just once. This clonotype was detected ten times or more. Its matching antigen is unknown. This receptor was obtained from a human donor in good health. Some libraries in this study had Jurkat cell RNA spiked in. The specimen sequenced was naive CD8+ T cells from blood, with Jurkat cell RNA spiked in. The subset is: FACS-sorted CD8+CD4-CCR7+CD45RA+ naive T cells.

CDR3 amino acids: CASRDRTAYSTDTQYF. CDR3 coding DNA: TGTGCCAGCAGGGATAGGACAGCATATAGCACAGATACGCAGTATTTT. This rearrangement joins TRBV2 to TRBJ2-3; tentative D call: TRBD1 (6 bases). CDR1 is SNHLY, CDR2 FYNNEI, per germline. Deletions cut 6 bases from V and 0 bases from J, with 16 bases between. This CDR3 contains 16 residues. Combining the CDR3 with reference TRBV2 and TRBJ2-3 gives the whole variable domain EPEVTQTPSHQVTQMGQEVILRCVPISNHLYFYWYRQILGQKVEFLVSFYNNEISEKSEIFDDQFSVERPDGSNFTLKIRSTKLEDSAMYFCASRDRTAYSTDTQYFGPGTRLTVL.